The rows below give T cell receptor beta chains drawn from one sample of a study of cytomegalovirus exposure and HLA in healthy donors. TCRdb's copy holds only in-frame clones and misses some; the assay was immunoSEQ multiplex PCR. The table records 210,000 or so clones, roughly 80% of them present only once. The sample consisted of PBMCs. The receptors were gathered from a girl aged 2 to 10 in good health and CMV-seronegative. Each CDR3 is given with its conserved first and last residue. A D gene is named only where the DNA matches it firmly. Size is omitted from some rows. Given values are once, few, many or a class for expanded clones.

v_call	d_call	j_call	clone_size	cdr3_nt	cdr3_aa
TRBV10-1	-	TRBJ1-1	-	TGCGCCAGCAGTGAGACAGGGTACATGAACACTGAAGCTTTCTTT	CASSETGYMNTEAFF
TRBV5-1	TRBD2	TRBJ2-1	-	TGCGCCAGCAGCTTGGGTTTCGGACTAGCGGGAGATAAGCAGTTCTTC	CASSLGFGLAGDKQFF
TRBV30	-	TRBJ2-7	few	TGTGCCTGGAGTGTAATGCGTCCGACCTTGACACGGGAGCAGTACTTC	CAWSVMRPTLTREQYF
TRBV30	-	TRBJ2-3	-	TGTGCCTGGAGTTCGATTCCAGGAAGCACAGATACGCAGTATTTT	CAWSSIPGSTDTQYF
TRBV10-1	-	TRBJ2-2	-	TGCGCCAGCAGTGATTCCCTCCTTCGGAACACCGGGGAGCTGTTTTTT	CASSDSLLRNTGELFF
TRBV4-2	-	TRBJ2-3	-	TGTGCCAGCAGCCAACGCGGGGCAGATACGCAGTATTTT	CASSQRGADTQYF
TRBV7-6	-	TRBJ1-3	few	TGTGCCAGCAGCCGAGAAGCGGTTAGTCCTGGAAACACCATATATTTT	CASSREAVSPGNTIYF
TRBV4-1	-	TRBJ2-5	-	TGCGCCAGCAGCCACCCCCTTCGTGGAGAAGAGACCCAGTACTTC	CASSHPLRGEETQYF
TRBV5-6	TRBD1	TRBJ2-5	-	TGTGCCAGCAGCTGGGCCACCACGACAGGGGGGTTGTGGGAGCAGTACTTC	CASSWATTTGGLWEQYF
TRBV20-1	-	TRBJ1-1	-	TGCAGTGCTAGTAGCGTTTTCTTT	CSASSVFF
TRBV7-9	TRBD1	TRBJ2-7	-	TGTGCCAGCAGTCGACAGGGGCTGGACGAGCAGTACTTC	CASSRQGLDEQYF
TRBV5-6	-	TRBJ2-1	-	TGTGCCAGCAGCTTGGTGGGGACTCCTAACAATGAGCAGTTCTTC	CASSLVGTPNNEQFF
TRBV5-6	TRBD2	TRBJ2-4	-	TGTGCCAGCAGCTTTAGATTAGCGGGGGTGGGCAAAAACATTCAGTACTTC	CASSFRLAGVGKNIQYF
TRBV30	-	TRBJ2-3	-	TGTGCCTGGAAACTCTCTGGAGATACGCAGTATTTT	CAWKLSGDTQYF
TRBV7-7	TRBD2	TRBJ2-3	once	TGTGCCAGCAGCCCTAGCCCGGGAGGTGATACGCAGTATTTT	CASSPSPGGDTQYF
TRBV6-1	-	TRBJ2-3	-	TGTGCCAGCAGCTCCATATGGGGGGGCACAGATACGCAGTATTTT	CASSSIWGGTDTQYF
TRBV9	TRBD2	TRBJ2-3	-	TGTGCCAGCAGCGCGCCACTGGGCGGGGGGTTACTTAGCACAGATACGCAGTATTTT	CASSAPLGGGLLSTDTQYF
TRBV7-9	TRBD1	TRBJ1-1	-	TGTGCCAGCAGCCACCGGGACAGGGGGCTCGGCACTGAAGCTTTCTTT	CASSHRDRGLGTEAFF
TRBV5-4	-	TRBJ2-7	-	TGTGCCAGCAGCTTCCGGAGGGATGCTTCCTACGAGCAGTACTTC	CASSFRRDASYEQYF
TRBV5-5	-	TRBJ2-7	-	TGTGCCAGCAGCTTGGAGGCCAGGACCTACGAGCAGTACTTC	CASSLEARTYEQYF
TRBV5-1	TRBD1	TRBJ2-7	-	TGCGCCAGCAGCTTTGGACAGGGTAACGAGCAGTACTTC	CASSFGQGNEQYF
TRBV10-1	-	TRBJ1-2	-	TGCGCCAGCAGTGAGTCGTCAGGGGCCTATGGCTACACCTTC	CASSESSGAYGYTF
TRBV27	-	TRBJ2-3	-	TGTGCCAGCAGGAGAGGGGGTCTTAGCACAGATACGCAGTATTTT	CASRRGGLSTDTQYF
TRBV6-4	TRBD2	TRBJ2-3	-	TGTGCCAGCAGTGACAGTCGGGAGGTGTCCCTGCAGTATTTT	CASSDSREVSLQYF
TRBV19	-	TRBJ2-2	-	TGTGCCAGTAGTATTGCCGTACACACGAACACCGGGGAGCTGTTTTTT	CASSIAVHTNTGELFF
TRBV27	TRBD1	TRBJ1-1	-	TGTGCCAGCAGTTCCTCTCTGGACAGGAGAAAAGCTTTCTTT	CASSSSLDRRKAFF
TRBV4-1	TRBD2	TRBJ2-1	-	TGCGCCAGCAGCCAAGATCGCCTAGCGGGAGTGCATGAGCAGTTCTTC	CASSQDRLAGVHEQFF
TRBV5-1	TRBD1	TRBJ2-3	-	TGCGCCAGCAGTTCTGACAGGGGAGGCACAGATACGCAGTATTTT	CASSSDRGGTDTQYF
TRBV27	-	TRBJ1-6	-	TGTGCCAGCAGTTTAATACCCGGCGGTTCACCCCTCCACTTT	CASSLIPGGSPLHF
TRBV10-3	-	TRBJ1-1	-	TGTGCCATAATCGGAGAGAACACTGAAGCTTTCTTT	CAIIGENTEAFF
TRBV29-1	-	TRBJ2-1	-	TGCAGCGTTGGGGTTCTAGCACTCTCCTACAATGAGCAGTTCTTC	CSVGVLALSYNEQFF
TRBV4-2	-	TRBJ1-2	few	TGTGCCAGCAGCCCCCTGGGAGGCAATAATGGCTACACCTTC	CASSPLGGNNGYTF
TRBV12-5	-	TRBJ1-5	few	TGTGCTAGTGGTTTGTCTGAGTATCAGCCCCAGCATTTT	CASGLSEYQPQHF
TRBV20-1	-	TRBJ2-1	once	TGCAGTGGGGCCAGCTTGGAGCAGTTCTTC	CSGASLEQFF
TRBV12-5	TRBD2	TRBJ2-1	few	TGTGCTAGTGGTCCCCAAGCGGGAGTCTCGAGGGAGCAGTTCTTC	CASGPQAGVSREQFF
TRBV28	TRBD1	TRBJ1-1	-	TGTGCCAGCAGATCTTCAGGGGGCGCGGGTGCTTTCTTT	CASRSSGGAGAFF
TRBV5-4	TRBD2	TRBJ2-5	-	TGTGCCAGCACGAGGACTAGCGGCGGGAGAAAAAACCGGGAGACCCAGTACTTC	CASTRTSGGRKNRETQYF
TRBV30	TRBD1	TRBJ2-5	few	TGTGCCTGGAGTGTACAGGGGGAGACCCAGTACTTC	CAWSVQGETQYF
TRBV6-1	-	TRBJ1-2	-	TGTGCCAGCAGCGCGACAGCCAACTATGGCTACACCTTC	CASSATANYGYTF
TRBV29-1	-	TRBJ2-3	-	TGCAGCGTTGTTCTTTCTACAGATACGCAGTATTTT	CSVVLSTDTQYF
TRBV7-9	-	TRBJ2-3	-	TGTGCCAGCAGCGTATACCAGATGGGGCCAGATACGCAGTATTTT	CASSVYQMGPDTQYF
TRBV25-1	-	TRBJ2-5	-	TGTGCCAGCAGTGAATATTCGGCGGGCAGAGTAAAGGAGACCCAGTACTTC	CASSEYSAGRVKETQYF
TRBV4-1	TRBD1	TRBJ1-5	-	TGCGCCAGCAGCCGGACAGGGTGGGACGGCAATCAGCCCCAGCATTTT	CASSRTGWDGNQPQHF
TRBV6-1	TRBD2	TRBJ2-1	-	TGTGCCAGCAGTCAGGTACTAGCGGGGGACAATGAGCAGTTCTTC	CASSQVLAGDNEQFF
TRBV20-1	-	TRBJ2-7	-	TGCAGTTCCGCGTTCTACGAGCAGTACTTC	CSSAFYEQYF
TRBV5-1	TRBD2	TRBJ2-2	-	TGCGCCAGCAGCCCTACGGCGGCGGCGGGGGGATCCGGGGAGCTGTTTTTT	CASSPTAAAGGSGELFF
TRBV2	TRBD1	TRBJ2-7	-	TGTGCCAGCAGTCCAGGGACAGGGGGCTACGAGCAGTACTTC	CASSPGTGGYEQYF
TRBV6-4	-	TRBJ2-3	-	TGTGCCAGCAGTGCGGGGGGCACAGATACGCAGTATTTT	CASSAGGTDTQYF
TRBV4-1	TRBD2	TRBJ2-5	-	TGCGCCAGCAGCCAAGAGTCCAGCGGGGGGTTAGAGACCCAGTACTTC	CASSQESSGGLETQYF
TRBV29-1	TRBD1	TRBJ1-1	few	TGCAGCGTTGTGACAGGGAGGCCTGAAGCTTTCTTT	CSVVTGRPEAFF